These 28 T cell receptor beta chains were all obtained from the same sample, sequenced in a study of blood T cell repertoires in COVID-19. TCRdb's table, derived via immunoSEQ multiplex PCR, lists solely in-frame clones and lacks some. In the table there are roughly 160,000 clones, approximately 79% of which are singletons. Sequenced: peripheral blood. The receptors originated from a woman older than 75 with acute or convalescent COVID-19.

The genes are TRBV5-1 and TRBJ2-7; D is uncertain. The CDR3 is 14 amino acids. Trimming pared 1 base from V and 0 bases from J, leaving 8 bases between. The V gene's germline CDR1 is SGHRS and CDR2 YFSETQ. CDR3 in amino acids: CASSLNTPSYEQYF. The CDR3 coding sequence is TGCGCCAGCAGCTTGAACACCCCCTCCTACGAGCAGTACTTC.

The chain is built from TRBV5-8 and TRBJ1-1, with a tentative D call TRBD1 (6 bases). Germline CDR1 SGHTS, CDR2 YDEGEE. CDR3 size: 14 residues. Trimming removed 2 bases at V and 3 bases at J, with 11 bases between. This chain's CDR3 is CASSLWGQDTEAFF. For the CDR3, the DNA is TGTGCCAGCAGCTTATGGGGGCAGGACACTGAAGCTTTCTTT.

In its sample, this clone was seen many times. The chain links TRBV30 to TRBJ2-1; D uncertain. Between the trimmed V and J ends, which lost 3 bases and 5 bases, there was a span of 11 bases. This CDR3 region has 13 residues. The germline gives CDR1 GTSNPN, CDR2 SVGIG (reference sequence). The CDR3 DNA reads TGTGCCTGGAGCCGTGGGCGAGACAATGAGCAGTTCTTC. This codes for CAWSRGRDNEQFF. The variable domain in full, with the rest retrieved from reference TRBV30 and TRBJ2-1, is SQTIHQWPATLVQPVGSPLSLECTVEGTSNPNLYWYRQAAGRGLQLLFYSVGIGQISSEVPQNLSASRPQDRQFILSSKKLLLSDSGFYLCAWSRGRDNEQFFGPGTRLTVL.

The chain is built from TRBV21-1 and TRBJ2-7; the table names TRBD2, a call not compared with the DNA. TRBV21-1 constitutes a pseudogene. The CDR3 length is 20 residues. The CDR3 bases are TGTGCCAGCAGCTCCCCACCTGCTAGCGGGAGGGAAGGGCTTAGCTACGAGCAGTACTTC. Encoded protein: CASSSPPASGREGLSYEQYF.

The V and J genes are TRBV6-5 and TRBJ1-2; 7 bases match TRBD1. In germline, CDR1 is MNHEY, CDR2 SVGAGI. This CDR3 is built from 15 residues. Trimming removed 0 bases from V and 3 bases from J; junction bases left unmatched: 4. The CDR3 DNA reads as TGTGCCAGCAGTTACTCTAATACAGGGGACTATGGCTACACCTTC. Its translation: CASSYSNTGDYGYTF.

This chain uses TRBV7-2 with TRBJ2-3; 15 nucleotides agree with TRBD2. The V and J ends lost 5 bases and 5 bases, in that order; junction bases with no gene match: 5. The germline CDR1 and CDR2 sequences are SGHTA and FQGNSA. The CDR3 consists of 16 residues. The CDR3 DNA reads as TGTGCCAGCAGCCCTCGGACTAGCGGGAGGGGAGATACGCAGTATTTT. Translation gives CASSPRTSGRGDTQYF.

V usage is TRBV19 and J usage is TRBJ2-7; 10 nucleotides line up with TRBD2. The CDR3 loop spans 16 amino acids. J was trimmed by 4 bases and V by 6 bases; bases with no gene match: 12. In germline, CDR1 is LNHDA, CDR2 SQIVND (reference sequence). The CDR3 spells CASSTLVAGGLYEQYF. CDR3 sequence (DNA): TGTGCCAGTAGCACCCTCGTAGCGGGAGGTCTATACGAGCAGTACTTC.

The V and J genes are TRBV5-1 and TRBJ1-1, with D maybe TRBD1 (5 bases). The CDR3 consists of 16 residues. Looked up from germline, CDR1 is SGHRS and CDR2 is YFSETQ. V dropped 3 bases and J dropped 5 bases, with 20 bases sitting between them. CDR3 residues: CASSYESVGPGTEAFF. The CDR3 DNA sequence: TGCGCCAGCAGCTACGAATCGGTGGGGCCCGGAACTGAAGCTTTCTTT.

As regards this clone: This sequence may be a read error, since a much larger clone differs from it by one base. The rearrangement uses TRBV7-2 and TRBJ1-3, with D possibly being TRBD1 (5 bases). In germline, CDR1 is SGHTA, CDR2 FQGNSA. V dropped 2 bases and J dropped 0 bases, with 5 bases sitting between them. This CDR3 comprises 14 residues. The CDR3, as DNA: TGTGCCAGCAGCTTACAGGGCTCTGGAAACACCATATATTTT. It encodes CASSLQGSGNTIYF.

This clone showed up just once. The chain uses TRBV6-5 and TRBJ2-1, with 7 bases lining up with TRBD2. With V trimmed by 6 bases and J by 9 bases, 2 bases remained unmatched. From germline, CDR1 is MNHEY and CDR2 SVGAGI. This CDR3 comprises 11 residues. CDR3 DNA sequence: TGTGCCAGCAGGCGGGAGTCTGAGCAGTTCTTC. Translation gives CASRRESEQFF.

J is TRBJ1-2 and V is TRBV6-2 or TRBV6-3, with D hard to call. Trimming cost V 4 bases and J 5 bases, with 8 bases left between them. CDR3 size: 12 residues. Per the germline V gene, CDR1 is MNHEY and CDR2 is SVGEGT. Here the CDR3 DNA reads TGTGCCAGCAGTTTAGAGGGATATGGCTACACCTTC. Translation gives CASSLEGYGYTF.

V usage is TRBV18 and J usage is TRBJ1-6; 7 bases are shared with TRBD1. Germline V CDR1 and CDR2: KGHSH, LQKENI. V dropped 2 bases and J dropped 8; count of bases not matched to a gene: 6. The CDR3 totals 15 residues. For the CDR3, the DNA is TGTGCCAGCTCACCAAAGGGCAGGGGGGATTCACCCCTCCACTTT. Translated, it gives CASSPKGRGDSPLHF.

The sample holds a few counts of this clone. The chain couples TRBV27 to TRBJ2-3; 9 bases fit TRBD2. The CDR3 sequence is 16 residues long. V lost 4 bases and J lost 4; bases outside the gene matches: 9. CDR1 is MNHEY, CDR2 SMNVEV, per germline (reference sequence). The CDR3 protein is CASSWTAGGGADTQYF. As DNA, the CDR3 is TGTGCCAGCAGTTGGACCGCGGGAGGGGGTGCAGATACGCAGTATTTT.

This clone has a handful of counts. The rearrangement uses TRBV18 and TRBJ1-2; 10 nucleotides line up with TRBD1. Germline CDR1 is KGHSH and CDR2 is LQKENI. Trimming at V came to 3 bases and at J to 7 bases, leaving 5 bases not matched to a gene. CDR3 size: 14 residues. This CDR3 is CASSPGTGESGYTF. The CDR3 coding sequence is TGTGCCAGCTCACCCGGGACAGGGGAAAGTGGCTACACCTTC. Filled out from reference TRBV18 and TRBJ1-2, the complete variable domain reads NAGVMQNPRHLVRRRGQEARLRCSPMKGHSHVYWYRQLPEEGLKFMVYLQKENIIDESGMPKERFSAEFPKEGPSILRIQQVVRGDSAAYFCASSPGTGESGYTFGSGTRLTVV.

The rearrangement links TRBV28 to TRBJ2-1, with TRBD2 matching 9 bases. Germline CDR1 reads MDHEN; CDR2 reads SYDVKM. Unmatched junction bases numbered 6, after V lost 7 bases and J lost 5 bases. The CDR3 runs to 14 residues. In DNA, the CDR3 is TGTGCCAGCACCCCTAGCGGGAAGAACAATGAGCAGTTCTTC. It yields the protein CASTPSGKNNEQFF. Full variable domain (missing parts from reference TRBV28 and TRBJ2-1): DVKVTQSSRYLVKRTGEKVFLECVQDMDHENMFWYRQDPGLGLRLIYFSYDVKMKEKGDIPEGYSVSREKKERFSLILESASTNQTSMYLCASTPSGKNNEQFFGPGTRLTVL.

The chain joins TRBV3-1 (or the pseudogene TRBV3-2) to TRBJ2-3, with D unresolved. V shed 0 bases and J shed 0 bases, with 10 bases lying between them. Germline CDR1 reads LGHDT; CDR2 reads YNNKEL (reference sequence). CDR3 length equals 16 residues. The CDR3 region has the DNA TGTGCCAGCAGCCAAGATATCGTGCGGAGCACAGATACGCAGTATTTT. Translated: CASSQDIVRSTDTQYF.

The V call is TRBV7-8, the J call TRBJ2-1; the D is unclear. The CDR3 length is 12 residues. Germline assignment: CDR1 SGHVS and CDR2 FQNEAQ. Trimming left V 8 bases short and J 5 bases short, with 10 bases between. The CDR3 protein is CASAEGNNEQFF. The CDR3 coding sequence is TGTGCCAGCGCGGAAGGAAACAATGAGCAGTTCTTC.

For the CDR3, the DNA is TGTGCCAGCAGTGAACTAGCGGGAGCGAACAATGAGCAGTTCTTC. Translation: CASSELAGANNEQFF. V is TRBV2 and J is TRBJ2-1, with 10 bases aligning to TRBD2. J gave up 5 bases and V 2 bases, and 3 bases lay outside the gene matches. The germline gives CDR1 SNHLY, CDR2 FYNNEI. The CDR3 is 15 residues long.

The chain combines TRBV28 with TRBJ2-1; 9 bases are shared with TRBD2. Germline-derived CDR1 and CDR2 are MDHEN and SYDVKM. With 3 bases clipped from V and 7 bases from J, the junction kept 10 bases outside the gene matches. There are 16 residues in the CDR3. The CDR3 spells CASSFSGLAGSNEQFF. The CDR3 coding sequence is TGTGCCAGCAGTTTTTCGGGGCTAGCGGGATCGAATGAGCAGTTCTTC.

The chain joins TRBV9 to TRBJ2-2; TRBD2 agrees at 9 bases. Per germline, CDR1 SGDLS and CDR2 YYNGEE. Unmatched junction bases numbered 6, after V lost 0 bases and J lost 6 bases. The CDR3 has 16 amino acids. The CDR3 DNA sequence: TGTGCCAGCAGCGTAGTTAGCGGGAGTTCGGCCGGGGAGCTGTTTTTT. It encodes CASSVVSGSSAGELFF. Combining the CDR3 with reference TRBV9 and TRBJ2-2 gives the whole variable domain DSGVTQTPKHLITATGQRVTLRCSPRSGDLSVYWYQQSLDQGLQFLIQYYNGEERAKGNILERFSAQQFPDLHSELNLSSLELGDSALYFCASSVVSGSSAGELFFGEGSRLTVL.

V and J are TRBV28 and TRBJ1-6; D is perhaps TRBD1 (5 bases). This CDR3 has 16 amino acids. CDR1 is MDHEN, CDR2 SYDVKM, per germline. V was trimmed by 2 bases and J by 9 bases, leaving 17 bases between them. CDR3 sequence reads: CASSLPGRDFRSPLHF. CDR3 nucleotides: TGTGCCAGCAGTTTACCGGGCAGGGACTTTCGTTCACCCCTCCACTTT.

CDR3 amino acids: CASSEAVQYGYTF. The CDR3 DNA reads TGTGCCAGCAGTGAAGCTGTACAGTATGGCTACACCTTC. V and J are TRBV6-1 and TRBJ1-2; D call uncertain. Trimming took off 0 bases at V and 5 bases at J, with 7 bases between the two ends. The CDR3 consists of 13 residues. The germline CDR1 and CDR2 sequences are MNHNS and SASEGT.

The rearrangement links TRBV3-1 (or the pseudogene TRBV3-2) to TRBJ2-7, with a weak D call TRBD2 (6 bases). The CDR3 sequence is 15 residues long. Germline values: CDR1 LGHDT, CDR2 YNNKEL (reference sequence). V dropped 1 base and J dropped 3 bases, with 13 bases sitting between them. CDR3 bases: TGTGCCAGCAGCCAAGCTCGGACTATCATCTACGAGCAGTACTTC. It is translated as CASSQARTIIYEQYF.

The J gene is TRBJ2-1, the V gene TRBV5-1; 7 bases agree with TRBD1. The CDR3 extends over 16 amino acids. The germline V gene encodes CDR1 SGHRS and CDR2 YFSETQ. The V and J ends lost 0 bases and 4 bases, in that order; junction bases with no gene match: 7. The CDR3 DNA reads as TGCGCCAGCAGCTTGGGGCCCGGGACAGAGTACAATGAGCAGTTCTTC. Amino acids: CASSLGPGTEYNEQFF.

V gene TRBV4-2 combines with J gene TRBJ2-7; D might be TRBD2 (6 bases). This CDR3 is 14 amino acids long. From germline, CDR1 is LGHNA and CDR2 YNFKEQ. Trimming removed 4 bases at V and 7 bases at J, with 17 bases between. The CDR3 DNA follows: TGTGCCAGCAGCCGAGATCGACTAGTAGGGGAGCAGTACTTC. As protein: CASSRDRLVGEQYF.

V usage is TRBV4-1 and J usage is TRBJ2-1, with TRBD2 matching over 8 bases. The germline CDR1 and CDR2 sequences are MGHRA and YSYEKL. J lost 10 bases, V lost 4 bases, and 6 bases had no gene match. The CDR3 contains 13 residues. CDR3 DNA: TGCGCCAGCAGCCCCGCGGGGGGAGAGGAGCAGTTCTTC. Translated: CASSPAGGEEQFF.

The chain is built from TRBV11-2 and TRBJ2-5, with D possibly TRBD1 on 5 matching bases. The length of the CDR3 is 15 residues. V was trimmed by 1 base and J by 4 bases, leaving 13 bases between them. The germline V gene encodes CDR1 SGHAT and CDR2 FQNNGV. In nucleotides, the CDR3 is TGTGCCAGCAGCTTAGGGGCTAGTCAGGGAGAGACCCAGTACTTC. Translated: CASSLGASQGETQYF.

About this clone itself: The junction shows a germline mismatch at one end, possibly a read error. The chain uses TRBV7-9 and TRBJ2-1, with TRBD1 matching 9 bases. Germline CDR1 SEHNR, CDR2 FQNEAQ (reference sequence). CDR3 length equals 12 residues. CDR3 residues: CASSLAGTGSVF. The CDR3 nucleotides read TGTGCCAGCAGCTTAGCCGGGACAGGGTCGGTCTTC.